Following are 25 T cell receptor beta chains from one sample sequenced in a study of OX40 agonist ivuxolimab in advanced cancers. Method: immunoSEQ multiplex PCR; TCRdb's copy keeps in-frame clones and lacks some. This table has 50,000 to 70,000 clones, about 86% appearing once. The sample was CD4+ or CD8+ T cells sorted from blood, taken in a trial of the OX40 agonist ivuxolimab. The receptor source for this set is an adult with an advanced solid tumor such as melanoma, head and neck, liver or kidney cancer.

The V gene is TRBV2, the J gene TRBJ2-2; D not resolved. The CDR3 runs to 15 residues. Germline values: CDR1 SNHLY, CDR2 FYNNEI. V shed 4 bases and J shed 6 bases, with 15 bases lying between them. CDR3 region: CASSGFLDYSGELFF. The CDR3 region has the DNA TGTGCCAGCAGTGGGTTTTTAGATTATTCCGGGGAGCTGTTTTTT.

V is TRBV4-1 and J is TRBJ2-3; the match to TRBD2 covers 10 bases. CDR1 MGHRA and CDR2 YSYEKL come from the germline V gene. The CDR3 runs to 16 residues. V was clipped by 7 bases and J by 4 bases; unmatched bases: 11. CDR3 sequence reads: CASKRQVLAGADTQYF. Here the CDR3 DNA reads TGCGCCAGCAAACGCCAAGTTCTAGCGGGAGCAGATACGCAGTATTTT.

CDR3 loop: CASSNAYTGMGNTEAFF. DNA of the CDR3: TGTGCCAGCAGCAACGCCTACACAGGGATGGGAAACACTGAAGCTTTCTTT. V and J are TRBV21-1 and TRBJ1-1; the table assigns TRBD1, which was not confirmed against the DNA. TRBV21-1 is termed a pseudogene. The CDR3 contains 17 residues.

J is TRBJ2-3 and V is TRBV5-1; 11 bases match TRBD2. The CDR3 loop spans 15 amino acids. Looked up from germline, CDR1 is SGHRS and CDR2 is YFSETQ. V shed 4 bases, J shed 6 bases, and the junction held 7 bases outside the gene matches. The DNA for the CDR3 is TGCGCCAGCAGCCTGAGTAGCGGGGGGGTCGATACGCAGTATTTT. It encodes CASSLSSGGVDTQYF.

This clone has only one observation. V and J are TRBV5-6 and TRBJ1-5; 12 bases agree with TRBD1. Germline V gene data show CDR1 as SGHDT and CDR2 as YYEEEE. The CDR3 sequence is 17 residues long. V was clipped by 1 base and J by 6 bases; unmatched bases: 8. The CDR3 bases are TGTGCCAGCAGCTTGTCTACCGGGACAGGGGGCCCTCAGCCCCAGCATTTT. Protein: CASSLSTGTGGPQPQHF.

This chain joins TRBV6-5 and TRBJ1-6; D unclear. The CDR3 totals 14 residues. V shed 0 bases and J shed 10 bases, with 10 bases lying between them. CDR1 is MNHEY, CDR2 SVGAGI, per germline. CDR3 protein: CASSYSLVRSPLHF. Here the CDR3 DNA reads TGTGCCAGCAGTTACTCCTTAGTACGATCACCCCTCCACTTT.

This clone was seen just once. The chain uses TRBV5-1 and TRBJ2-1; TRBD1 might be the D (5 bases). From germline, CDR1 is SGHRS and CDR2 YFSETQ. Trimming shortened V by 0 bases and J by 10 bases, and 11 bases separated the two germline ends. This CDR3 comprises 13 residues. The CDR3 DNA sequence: TGCGCCAGCAGCTTGGACCAGGGTGCCGAGCAGTTCTTC. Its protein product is CASSLDQGAEQFF. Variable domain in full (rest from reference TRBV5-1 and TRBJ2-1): KAGVTQTPRYLIKTRGQQVTLSCSPISGHRSVSWYQQTPGQGLQFLFEYFSETQRNKGNFPGRFSGRQFSNSRSEMNVSTLELGDSALYLCASSLDQGAEQFFGPGTRLTVL.

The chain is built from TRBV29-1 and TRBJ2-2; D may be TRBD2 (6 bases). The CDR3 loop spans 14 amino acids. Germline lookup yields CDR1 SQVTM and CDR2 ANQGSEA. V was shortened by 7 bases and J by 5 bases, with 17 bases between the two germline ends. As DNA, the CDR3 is TGCAGCGCCCCCCGCGGGACTGGGACCGGGGAGCTGTTTTTT. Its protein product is CSAPRGTGTGELFF.

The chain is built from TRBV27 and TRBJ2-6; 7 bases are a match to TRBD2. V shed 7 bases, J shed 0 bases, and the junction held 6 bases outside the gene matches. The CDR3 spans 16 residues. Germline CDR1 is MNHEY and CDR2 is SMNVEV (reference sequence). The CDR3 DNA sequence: TGTGCCAGCAAGCGGGGAGGCTACTCTGGGGCCAACGTCCTGACTTTC. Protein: CASKRGGYSGANVLTF. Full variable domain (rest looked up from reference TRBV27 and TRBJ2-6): EAQVTQNPRYLITVTGKKLTVTCSQNMNHEYMSWYRQDPGLGLRQIYYSMNVEVTDKGDVPEGYKVSRKEKRNFPLILESPSPNQTSLYFCASKRGGYSGANVLTFGAGSRLTVL.

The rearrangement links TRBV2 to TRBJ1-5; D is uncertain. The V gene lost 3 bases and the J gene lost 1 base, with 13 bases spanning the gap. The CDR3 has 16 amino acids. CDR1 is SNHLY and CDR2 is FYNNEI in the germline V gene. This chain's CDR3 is CASSDRGWESNQPQHF. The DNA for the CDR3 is TGTGCCAGCAGTGACCGGGGATGGGAGAGCAATCAGCCCCAGCATTTT.

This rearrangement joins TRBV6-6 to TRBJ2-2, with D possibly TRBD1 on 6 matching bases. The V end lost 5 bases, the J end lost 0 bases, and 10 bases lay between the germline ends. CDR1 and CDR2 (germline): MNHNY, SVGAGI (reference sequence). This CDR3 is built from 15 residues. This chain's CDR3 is CASSVSGANTGELFF. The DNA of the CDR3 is TGTGCCAGCAGTGTATCAGGGGCGAACACCGGGGAGCTGTTTTTT.

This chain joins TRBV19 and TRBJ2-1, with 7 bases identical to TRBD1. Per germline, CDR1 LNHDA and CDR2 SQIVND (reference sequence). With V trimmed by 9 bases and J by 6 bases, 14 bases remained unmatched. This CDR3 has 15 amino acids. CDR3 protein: CASQRSGTVRNEQFF. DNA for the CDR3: TGTGCCAGCCAAAGGTCCGGGACAGTACGCAATGAGCAGTTCTTC.

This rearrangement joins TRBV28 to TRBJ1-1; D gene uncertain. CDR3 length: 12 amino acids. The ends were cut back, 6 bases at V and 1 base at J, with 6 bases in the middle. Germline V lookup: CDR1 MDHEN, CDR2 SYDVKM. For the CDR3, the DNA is TGTGCCAGCAGAATTTCGAACACTGAAGCTTTCTTT. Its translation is CASRISNTEAFF.

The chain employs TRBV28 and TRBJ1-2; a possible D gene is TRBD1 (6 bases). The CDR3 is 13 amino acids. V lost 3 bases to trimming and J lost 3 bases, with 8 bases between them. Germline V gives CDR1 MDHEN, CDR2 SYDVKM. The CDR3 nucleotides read TGTGCCAGCAGTTTCGGACAGCACTATGGCTACACCTTC. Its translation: CASSFGQHYGYTF.

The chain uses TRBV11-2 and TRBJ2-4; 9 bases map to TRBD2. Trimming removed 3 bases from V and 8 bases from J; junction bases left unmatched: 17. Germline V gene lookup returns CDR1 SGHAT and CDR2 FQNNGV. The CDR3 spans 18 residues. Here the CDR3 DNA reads TGTGCCAGCAGCTTCGAGTCCTACGGGACTAGCCTTAAAGACATTCAGTACTTC. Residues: CASSFESYGTSLKDIQYF.

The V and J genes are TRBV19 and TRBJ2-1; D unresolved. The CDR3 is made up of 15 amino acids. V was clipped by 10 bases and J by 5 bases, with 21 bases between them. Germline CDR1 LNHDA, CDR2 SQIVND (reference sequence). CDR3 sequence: CATKRLSTADNEQFF. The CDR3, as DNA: TGTGCCACCAAAAGGTTGTCAACAGCAGACAATGAGCAGTTCTTC.

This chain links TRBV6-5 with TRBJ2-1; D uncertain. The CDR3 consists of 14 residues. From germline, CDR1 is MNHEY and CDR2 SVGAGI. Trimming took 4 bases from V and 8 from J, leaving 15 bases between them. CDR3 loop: CASSSPGRRDEQFF. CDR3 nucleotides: TGTGCCAGCAGTTCCCCGGGCAGGCGCGATGAGCAGTTCTTC.

This CDR3 reads CASDRTGSQPQHF. CDR3 bases: TGTGCCAGCGACAGGACAGGGAGCCAGCCCCAGCATTTT. The V gene is TRBV6-1, the J gene TRBJ1-5; TRBD1 matches 8 bases. Germline V gives CDR1 MNHNS, CDR2 SASEGT. The CDR3 spans 13 residues. V shed 8 bases, J shed 7 bases, and the junction held 7 bases outside the gene matches.

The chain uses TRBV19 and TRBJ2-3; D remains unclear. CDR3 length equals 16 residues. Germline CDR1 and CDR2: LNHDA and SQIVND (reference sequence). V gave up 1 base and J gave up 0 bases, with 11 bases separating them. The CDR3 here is CASSIGTSLSTDTQYF. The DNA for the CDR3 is TGTGCCAGTAGTATAGGCACCTCCTTGAGCACAGATACGCAGTATTTT.

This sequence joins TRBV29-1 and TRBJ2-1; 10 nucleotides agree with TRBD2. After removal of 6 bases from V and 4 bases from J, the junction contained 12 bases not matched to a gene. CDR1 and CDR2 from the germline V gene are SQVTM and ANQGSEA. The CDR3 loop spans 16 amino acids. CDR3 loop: CSVIRQTSGVYNEQFF. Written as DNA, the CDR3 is TGCAGCGTAATTCGTCAAACTAGCGGGGTTTACAATGAGCAGTTCTTC.

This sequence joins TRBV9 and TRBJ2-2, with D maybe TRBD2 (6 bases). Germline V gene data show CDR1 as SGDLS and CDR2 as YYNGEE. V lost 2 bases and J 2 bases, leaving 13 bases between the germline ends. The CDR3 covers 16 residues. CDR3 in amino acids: CASSVVGGGNTGELFF. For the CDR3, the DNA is TGTGCCAGCAGCGTTGTCGGGGGAGGAAACACCGGGGAGCTGTTTTTT.

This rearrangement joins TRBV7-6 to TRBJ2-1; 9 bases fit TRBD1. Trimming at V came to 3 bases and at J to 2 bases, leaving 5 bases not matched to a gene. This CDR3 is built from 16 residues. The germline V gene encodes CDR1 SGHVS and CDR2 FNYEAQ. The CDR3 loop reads CASSFLGQGPYNEQFF. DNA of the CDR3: TGTGCCAGCAGCTTCCTGGGACAGGGACCCTACAATGAGCAGTTCTTC.

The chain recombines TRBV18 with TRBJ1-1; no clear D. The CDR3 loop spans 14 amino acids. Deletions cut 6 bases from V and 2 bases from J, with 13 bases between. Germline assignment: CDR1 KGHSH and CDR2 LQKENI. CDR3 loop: CASSPGSGNTEAFF. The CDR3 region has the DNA TGTGCCAGCTCCCCGGGGAGCGGAAACACTGAAGCTTTCTTT.

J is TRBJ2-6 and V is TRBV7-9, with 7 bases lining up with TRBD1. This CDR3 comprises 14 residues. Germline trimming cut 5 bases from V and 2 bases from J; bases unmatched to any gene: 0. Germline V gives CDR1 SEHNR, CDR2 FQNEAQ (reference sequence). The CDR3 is CASSTGAGANVLTF. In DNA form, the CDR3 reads TGTGCCAGCAGCACAGGGGCTGGGGCCAACGTCCTGACTTTC.

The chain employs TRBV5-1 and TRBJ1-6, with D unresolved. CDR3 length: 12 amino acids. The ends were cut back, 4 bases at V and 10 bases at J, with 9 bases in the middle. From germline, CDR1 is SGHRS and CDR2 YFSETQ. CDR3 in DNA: TGCGCCAGCAGCCTGGAAGACTCACCCCTCCACTTT. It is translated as CASSLEDSPLHF.